Detailed here is one T cell receptor beta chain. Its antigen is currently unknown. These data are taken from a study of cytomegalovirus exposure and HLA in healthy donors. About the study: There were tens of millions of unique TCRs (from HLA-typed donors) in an early data release. General study results and limits: According to an earlier analysis, most TCR beta V segments yielded productive rearrangements about 87% or about 30% of the time. Immune exposure data for these donors was limited to CMV serostatus.

The PCR employed 60 Vbeta primers together with 13 Jbeta primers. Data came from immunoSEQ multiplex PCR; TCRdb stores just in-frame clones and leaves some out. This sample yields 270,000 or so clones, of which around nine tenths are seen a single time; approximately 1.5% belongs to the top ten. The CDR3 is 14 amino acids. J gave up 6 bases and V 7 bases, and 10 bases lay outside the gene matches. Germline lookup yields CDR1 ENHRY and CDR2 SYGVKD. The TCR sequence derives from a girl under 10 years old in good health and CMV-seronegative. The J gene is TRBJ1-2, the V gene TRBV10-3; 8 nucleotides align to TRBD1. The material sequenced was PBMCs. CDR3 sequence: CAITEPDRGHGYTF. For the CDR3, the DNA is TGTGCCATCACCGAACCCGACAGGGGACATGGCTACACCTTC.